This T cell receptor (beta chain) came from a study of PD-1 blockade in classical Hodgkin lymphoma. Data came from immunoSEQ multiplex PCR; TCRdb stores just in-frame clones and leaves some out. Seen here are roughly 30,000 clones, 70% to 80% observed once, and the top ten hold approximately 0.52%. The time point was: cycle 4 day 1 (C4D1), after 5 to 7 weeks of nivolumab. In every patient, relapse followed autologous stem cell transplantation, while exposure to brentuximab vedotin differed. The authors purified CD4+ T cells from thawed PBMCs by magnetic negative selection. Sequencing used CD4+ T cells from blood, obtained before the fourth cycle of nivolumab. The source is a human donor with classical Hodgkin lymphoma.

CDR3 nucleotides: TGTGCCAGCAGTTACGCGACAGGCCCAAATGAAAAACTGTTTTTT. This encodes CASSYATGPNEKLFF. V usage is TRBV6-5 and J usage is TRBJ1-4; D is perhaps TRBD1 (6 bases). Trimming pared 2 bases from V and 5 bases from J, leaving 12 bases between. Germline lookup yields CDR1 MNHEY and CDR2 SVGAGI. The CDR3 has 15 residues.